What follows are 21 T cell receptor beta chains derived from one specimen sequenced in a study of T cell responses to AZD1222 COVID-19 vaccine. Measured with immunoSEQ multiplex PCR; TCRdb has only the in-frame clones, and not every one. The data hold about 140,000 clones, with about 89% observed a single time. The source was peripheral blood, collected 28 days after the second dose of the MenACWY control vaccine. Receptors originate from an adult who received the MenACWY meningococcal vaccine as a control.

The V gene is TRBV11-1, the J gene TRBJ2-2; 8 nucleotides line up with TRBD1. This CDR3 contains 14 residues. The germline gives CDR1 SGHAT, CDR2 FQDESV (reference sequence). V lost 6 bases to trimming and J lost 3 bases; unmatched junction nucleotides: 3. DNA for the CDR3: TGTGCCAGCAGGCTGACAGGGGACACCGGGGAGCTGTTTTTT. This sequence encodes CASRLTGDTGELFF.

The V and J genes are TRBV24-1 and TRBJ2-2; no reliable D call. The germline V and J ends were trimmed by 1 base and 7 bases, with 15 bases remaining between them. CDR3 size: 16 residues. Germline lookup yields CDR1 KGHDR and CDR2 SFDVKD. In DNA, the CDR3 is TGTGCCACCAGTGATTTAGGGCGCCTAGGTAGCGGGGAGCTGTTTTTT. It is translated as CATSDLGRLGSGELFF.

This chain connects TRBV28 to TRBJ2-5; D might be TRBD2 (6 bases). This CDR3 region has 14 residues. Germline CDR1 and CDR2: MDHEN and SYDVKM. V was cut by 6 bases and J by 5 bases, with 16 bases left in between. In DNA form, the CDR3 reads TGTGCCAGCAGGATTTGGGGCGCGGGGGAGACCCAGTACTTC. Protein: CASRIWGAGETQYF.

The gene calls are TRBV5-1 and TRBJ2-5; possibly TRBD1 for D (6 bases). V gave up 4 bases and J gave up 1 base, with 14 bases separating them. This CDR3 has 15 residues. Germline lookup yields CDR1 SGHRS and CDR2 YFSETQ. The CDR3 DNA is TGCGCCAGCAGCGCGATTGGACAGCTCCAAGAGACCCAGTACTTC. This translates into CASSAIGQLQETQYF.

The rearrangement links TRBV29-1 to TRBJ2-1; 9 bases are shared with TRBD2. This CDR3 has 14 residues. V dropped 3 bases and J dropped 9; count of bases not matched to a gene: 9. CDR1 and CDR2 (germline): SQVTM, ANQGSEA. The CDR3 region is CSVELVAGVGEQFF. The CDR3 coding sequence is TGCAGCGTTGAGTTGGTAGCGGGAGTTGGTGAGCAGTTCTTC.

This chain links TRBV3-1 (or the pseudogene TRBV3-2) with TRBJ1-4, with D unclear. This CDR3 region has 17 residues. Germline CDR1 and CDR2: LGHDT and YNNKEL (reference sequence). V was clipped by 0 bases and J by 7 bases, with 18 bases between them. The CDR3 protein is CASSQDRGLGYGEKLFF. CDR3 DNA: TGTGCCAGCAGCCAAGATCGCGGTTTGGGGTACGGTGAAAAACTGTTTTTT.

V and J are TRBV11-3 and TRBJ2-5; no firm D call. V lost 1 base and J 0 bases, leaving 12 bases between the germline ends. Germline V gives CDR1 SGHNT, CDR2 YENEEA. The CDR3 has 16 residues. CDR3 residues: CASSLGDTTYQETQYF. DNA of the CDR3: TGTGCCAGCAGCTTAGGTGATACCACGTACCAAGAGACCCAGTACTTC.

This chain links TRBV11-1 with TRBJ2-7; D might be TRBD2 (5 bases). Germline assignment: CDR1 SGHAT and CDR2 FQDESV (reference sequence). Trimming pared 5 bases from V and 1 base from J, leaving 15 bases between. CDR3 length equals 15 residues. The CDR3 region is CASSPLGSPSYEQYF. In DNA, the CDR3 is TGTGCCAGCAGCCCACTGGGGAGCCCATCCTACGAGCAGTACTTC.

The chain links TRBV21-1 to TRBJ2-5; the D call in the table, TRBD1, was not verified against the DNA. TRBV21-1 is an annotated pseudogene. The CDR3 runs 11 residues. CDR3 region: CASRKGETQYF. Here the CDR3 DNA reads TGTGCCAGTAGGAAGGGGGAGACCCAGTACTTC.

V usage is TRBV9 and J usage is TRBJ2-6; D gene uncertain. This CDR3 region has 15 residues. V was clipped by 3 bases and J by 2 bases, with 9 bases between them. Germline assignment: CDR1 SGDLS and CDR2 YYNGEE. The DNA of the CDR3 is TGTGCCAGCAGCGCCGGCGAAACTGGGGCCAACGTCCTGACTTTC. It encodes CASSAGETGANVLTF.

This clone has a handful of counts. The chain recombines TRBV6-4 with TRBJ2-3, with D tentatively TRBD2 (5 bases). This CDR3 has 14 residues. The V end was cut by 5 bases, the J end by 1 base, with 10 bases between. Per germline, CDR1 MRHNA and CDR2 SNTAGT. The CDR3 loop reads CASSISGRTDTQYF. As DNA, the CDR3 is TGTGCCAGCAGTATCAGCGGACGCACAGATACGCAGTATTTT.

As DNA, the CDR3 is TGCAGTGCTAGTTGGACAGGGCTCTACGAGCAGTACTTC. It yields the protein CSASWTGLYEQYF. The chain combines TRBV20-1 with TRBJ2-7, with TRBD1 matching over 8 bases. CDR1 is DFQATT, CDR2 SNEGSKA, per germline (reference sequence). Trimming took 3 bases from V and 3 from J; bases not matched to a gene: 4. The CDR3 is 13 residues long.

The chain employs TRBV24-1 and TRBJ2-3; D may correspond to TRBD1 or TRBD2 (6 bases each). The CDR3 runs 14 residues. CDR1 KGHDR and CDR2 SFDVKD come from the germline V gene. Between the trimmed V and J ends, which lost 0 bases and 10 bases, there was a span of 13 bases. Here the CDR3 reads CATSDLQGTGSQYF. The CDR3, as DNA: TGTGCCACCAGTGATTTGCAGGGGACTGGATCGCAGTATTTT.

V and J are TRBV6-6 and TRBJ2-1; a weak D match, TRBD1 (5 bases). Deletions cut 2 bases from V and 0 bases from J, with 8 bases between. Germline values: CDR1 MNHNY, CDR2 SVGAGI (reference sequence). The CDR3 is 15 residues long. The DNA of the CDR3 is TGTGCCAGCAGTTACGGGGCAAGCTCCTACAATGAGCAGTTCTTC. It encodes CASSYGASSYNEQFF.

The chain has TRBV3-1 (or the pseudogene TRBV3-2) and TRBJ1-6; tentative D call: TRBD1 (5 bases). The CDR3 is 15 residues long. Germline CDR1 LGHDT, CDR2 YNNKEL (reference sequence). V lost 0 bases and J 10 bases, leaving 13 bases between the germline ends. CDR3 DNA sequence: TGTGCCAGCAGCCAAGAGTGGCAGGGAAACTCACCCCTCCACTTT. Protein sequence: CASSQEWQGNSPLHF.

CDR3 residues: CASSFIGTSLNTGELFF. CDR3 in DNA: TGTGCCAGCAGCTTTATCGGGACTAGTCTGAACACCGGGGAGCTGTTTTTT. The chain uses TRBV7-8 and TRBJ2-2, with TRBD2 identical over 8 bases. V shed 3 bases, J shed 1 base, and the junction held 7 bases outside the gene matches. This CDR3 is 17 amino acids long. The germline V gene encodes CDR1 SGHVS and CDR2 FQNEAQ.

The CDR3 sequence: CASSSTGEVQPQHF. The CDR3 region has the DNA TGTGCCAGCAGCTCGACAGGGGAGGTTCAGCCCCAGCATTTT. The genes are TRBV6-5 and TRBJ1-5; 8 bases line up with TRBD1. V gave up 6 bases and J gave up 6 bases; unmatched junction bases: 7. The CDR3 contains 14 residues. Germline CDR1 and CDR2: MNHEY and SVGAGI.

J is TRBJ2-5 and V is TRBV12-3 or TRBV12-4, with TRBD2 as a possible D gene (6 bases). The CDR3 has 13 amino acids. Trimming pared 5 bases from V and 5 bases from J, leaving 12 bases between. The CDR3 coding sequence is TGTGCCAGCAGTGCAAGCGGGCGTGAGACCCAGTACTTC. Translating it yields CASSASGRETQYF.

V is TRBV7-3 and J is TRBJ2-2; D may be TRBD2 (6 bases). There are 16 residues in the CDR3. The V gene lost 0 bases and the J gene lost 5 bases, with 13 bases spanning the gap. CDR1 is SGHTA, CDR2 FQGTGA, per germline. CDR3 sequence: CASSLTGLGRTGELFF. The CDR3 nucleotides read TGTGCCAGCAGCTTAACGGGTCTTGGGAGGACCGGGGAGCTGTTTTTT.

The chain has TRBV5-4 and TRBJ2-1; possibly TRBD1 or TRBD2 for D (5 bases each). The CDR3 is 16 residues long. Trimming shortened V by 7 bases and J by 3 bases, and 20 bases separated the two germline ends. CDR1 is SGHNT, CDR2 YYREEE, per germline (reference sequence). CDR3 loop: CASRGLSAGYYNEQFF. The CDR3 nucleotides are TGTGCCAGCCGGGGCCTCTCGGCAGGTTACTACAATGAGCAGTTCTTC.

This sequence joins TRBV7-9 and TRBJ1-2, with 8 bases fitting TRBD1. The germline V gene encodes CDR1 SEHNR and CDR2 FQNEAQ (reference sequence). This CDR3 comprises 14 residues. V dropped 5 bases and J dropped 5; count of bases not matched to a gene: 7. In DNA form, the CDR3 reads TGTGCCAGCAGCCCTGGACAGGGCGGGTATGGCTACACCTTC. It yields the protein CASSPGQGGYGYTF.